The 21 T cell receptor beta chains below all came from one sample that was sequenced in a study of shared clonotypes between healthy human individuals. The data were produced by immunoSEQ multiplex PCR, yet TCRdb's version contains in-frame clones alone and is incomplete. Among 2 million to 2.5 million clones listed, roughly 92% were seen once. Sample: naive CD4+ T cells from PBMCs. Subset defined: CD45RA+ positively selected. These receptors originate from a man younger than 35 in good health. Some clones in this sample may be carry-over from other donors' samples.

Only a few counts were recorded for this clone. The chain joins TRBV2 to TRBJ1-5; D remains unclear. Germline V gives CDR1 SNHLY, CDR2 FYNNEI. V was pared by 7 bases and J by 0 bases, with 10 bases between. CDR3 length equals 14 residues. Here the CDR3 reads CASMRQHSNQPQHF. CDR3 in DNA: TGTGCCAGCATGAGGCAGCATAGCAATCAGCCCCAGCATTTT. Supplemented by reference TRBV2 and TRBJ1-5, the full variable domain reads EPEVTQTPSHQVTQMGQEVILRCVPISNHLYFYWYRQILGQKVEFLVSFYNNEISEKSEIFDDQFSVERPDGSNFTLKIRSTKLEDSAMYFCASMRQHSNQPQHFGDGTRLSIL.

The table lists this clone with a count of one. The V gene is TRBV5-1, the J gene TRBJ2-4; weak D call: TRBD1 (6 bases). The V end lost 0 bases, the J end lost 0 bases, and 10 bases lay between the germline ends. Germline assignment: CDR1 SGHRS and CDR2 YFSETQ. The CDR3 is 16 amino acids. The CDR3 sequence is CASSLGQALAKNIQYF. In DNA, the CDR3 is TGCGCCAGCAGCTTGGGACAGGCTCTAGCCAAAAACATTCAGTACTTC.

This chain joins TRBV29-1 and TRBJ2-7, with 10 bases fitting TRBD1. Germline CDR1 and CDR2: SQVTM and ANQGSEA. This CDR3 is built from 17 residues. The ends lost 3 bases at V and 7 bases at J; junction bases unmatched: 18. The CDR3 DNA sequence: TGCAGCGTTGACCCCCTCGGGGGGACAGGGGCCCCGGGGGAGCAGTACTTC. This encodes CSVDPLGGTGAPGEQYF.

The chain uses TRBV10-1 and TRBJ1-1, with D unclear. This CDR3 contains 13 residues. Deletions cut 3 bases from V and 7 bases from J, with 12 bases between. Germline V lookup: CDR1 WNHNN, CDR2 SYGVQD (reference sequence). The CDR3 protein is CASSDPGQYEAFF. The DNA for the CDR3 is TGCGCCAGCAGTGATCCCGGGCAGTATGAAGCTTTCTTT.

The chain combines TRBV5-6 with TRBJ1-6; D call uncertain. The CDR3 is 13 amino acids. Trimming took off 0 bases at V and 13 bases at J, with 11 bases between the two ends. From germline, CDR1 is SGHDT and CDR2 YYEEEE. This CDR3 reads CASSLGASYPLHF. As DNA, the CDR3 is TGTGCCAGCAGCTTGGGGGCCAGTTACCCCCTCCACTTT.

The CDR3 coding sequence is TGTGCCAGCAGTCCCCGCTGGCCGAGCTCCGAGACCCAGTACTTC. Protein sequence: CASSPRWPSSETQYF. The rearrangement uses TRBV28 and TRBJ2-5; D remains ambiguous. V was shortened by 5 bases and J by 5 bases, with 18 bases between the two germline ends. Looked up from germline, CDR1 is MDHEN and CDR2 is SYDVKM. The CDR3 is 15 amino acids.

This clone showed up just once. The V and J genes are TRBV27 and TRBJ1-5, with 7 bases matching TRBD1. The CDR3 is 17 residues long. Germline V gene sequence: CDR1 MNHEY, CDR2 SMNVEV (reference sequence). V trimming: 5 bases; J trimming: 5 bases; junction bases outside the gene matches: 15. The CDR3 is CASSKTGTERLYQPQHF. The CDR3 DNA is TGTGCCAGCAGTAAAACCGGGACAGAAAGGCTTTATCAGCCCCAGCATTTT.

The V gene is TRBV7-3, the J gene TRBJ2-5; D could derive from TRBD1 or TRBD2 (5 bases each). CDR1 SGHTA and CDR2 FQGTGA come from the germline V gene. The CDR3 consists of 15 residues. Trimming shortened V by 1 base and J by 2 bases, and 11 bases separated the two germline ends. The CDR3 region is CASSLIQGPQETQYF. The CDR3 DNA reads as TGTGCCAGCAGCTTAATTCAGGGACCTCAAGAGACCCAGTACTTC.

This chain joins TRBV9 and TRBJ2-1; perhaps D is TRBD1 or TRBD2 (5 bases each). Germline CDR1 SGDLS, CDR2 YYNGEE. Trimming stripped 3 bases from V and 2 bases from J, with 12 bases between. CDR3 length equals 15 residues. CDR3 in DNA: TGTGCCAGCAGCGCCCCCGGGACGGCCTACAATGAGCAGTTCTTC. Translation: CASSAPGTAYNEQFF.

The chain recombines TRBV28 with TRBJ2-3; D could derive from TRBD1 or TRBD2 (5 bases each). The CDR3 contains 15 residues. V lost 6 bases and J 0 bases, leaving 13 bases between the germline ends. The germline gives CDR1 MDHEN, CDR2 SYDVKM. The CDR3 region has the DNA TGTGCCAGCAGCTGGGGACGGACAAGCACAGATACGCAGTATTTT. This sequence encodes CASSWGRTSTDTQYF.

The V and J genes are TRBV5-1 and TRBJ2-5, with 7 bases lining up with TRBD2. The trim removed 0 bases at V and 5 bases at J, leaving 10 bases unmatched. There are 16 residues in the CDR3. The germline V gene has CDR1 SGHRS and CDR2 YFSETQ. This chain's CDR3 is CASSLAPGGREETQYF. DNA for the CDR3: TGCGCCAGCAGCTTGGCCCCCGGCGGGAGAGAGGAGACCCAGTACTTC.

This clone was found once. This chain connects TRBV5-1 to TRBJ2-5; D is perhaps TRBD2 (7 bases). The CDR3 runs 18 residues. The germline gives CDR1 SGHRS, CDR2 YFSETQ. The germline V and J ends were trimmed by 7 bases and 2 bases, with 27 bases remaining between them. The CDR3 region has the DNA TGCGCCAGCCGAAGGGCGTGGGGGGGCCCTAGCAAACAAGAGACCCAGTACTTC. Its protein is CASRRAWGGPSKQETQYF.

V is TRBV11-3 and J is TRBJ2-3; possible D gene TRBD2, 5 bases. CDR1 is SGHNT and CDR2 is YENEEA in the germline V gene. V lost 1 base and J 6 bases, leaving 8 bases between the germline ends. The CDR3 extends over 13 amino acids. The CDR3 nucleotides read TGTGCCAGCAGCTTAGGGTCGGGGGATACGCAGTATTTT. Its translation is CASSLGSGDTQYF.

The rearrangement joins TRBV9 to TRBJ2-1; the match to TRBD1 covers 9 bases. Germline-derived CDR1 and CDR2 are SGDLS and YYNGEE. The CDR3 is 15 residues long. The junction had 4 bases not matched to a gene; V was cut back by 4 bases and J by 2 bases. The DNA for the CDR3 is TGTGCCAGCAGCCAAACAGGGGGCGCCTACAATGAGCAGTTCTTC. Amino acid sequence: CASSQTGGAYNEQFF.

The CDR3 here is CSVTGLAGGRGNEQYF. CDR3 DNA sequence: TGCAGCGTAACGGGACTAGCGGGAGGGAGGGGAAACGAGCAGTACTTC. The chain joins TRBV29-1 to TRBJ2-7; 16 nucleotides match TRBD2. The V gene end was trimmed by 6 bases and the J gene end by 5 bases; junction bases not matched to a gene: 10. CDR3 length: 16 amino acids. Germline lookup yields CDR1 SQVTM and CDR2 ANQGSEA.

V is TRBV5-1 and J is TRBJ2-2; D assignment may be TRBD1 or TRBD2 (6 bases each). Per germline, CDR1 SGHRS and CDR2 YFSETQ. V lost 7 bases and J 3 bases, leaving 13 bases between the germline ends. This CDR3 contains 14 residues. CDR3 DNA: TGCGCCAGCGGGGGGCTGGAGTACACCGGGGAGCTGTTTTTT. It yields the protein CASGGLEYTGELFF.

This clone has a handful of counts. This chain connects TRBV6-1 to TRBJ1-5, with D perhaps matching TRBD1 (5 bases). Germline V gives CDR1 MNHNS, CDR2 SASEGT. V was clipped by 4 bases and J by 8 bases, with 9 bases between them. The CDR3 consists of 12 residues. The CDR3 nucleotides read TGTGCCAGCAGTGTCAGGGAAGAGCCCCAGCATTTT. Translation gives CASSVREEPQHF.

The chain links TRBV13 to TRBJ1-5, with D unclear. The CDR3 loop spans 16 amino acids. V lost 1 base and J 4 bases, leaving 14 bases between the germline ends. Per the germline V gene, CDR1 is PRHDT and CDR2 is FYEKMQ (reference sequence). The CDR3 here is CASSLARGAGNQPQHF. The CDR3 nucleotides are TGTGCCAGCAGCTTAGCACGGGGAGCGGGGAATCAGCCCCAGCATTTT. Combining the CDR3 with reference TRBV13 and TRBJ1-5 gives the whole variable domain AAGVIQSPRHLIKEKRETATLKCYPIPRHDTVYWYQQGPGQDPQFLISFYEKMQSDKGSIPDRFSAQQFSDYHSELNMSSLELGDSALYFCASSLARGAGNQPQHFGDGTRLSIL.

This clone appeared once. This rearrangement joins TRBV5-1 to TRBJ2-1; 8 nucleotides line up with TRBD2. After removal of 0 bases from V and 4 bases from J, the junction contained 6 bases not matched to a gene. The CDR3 extends over 16 amino acids. Looked up from germline, CDR1 is SGHRS and CDR2 is YFSETQ. In DNA, the CDR3 is TGCGCCAGCAGCTTGGAGACTAGCGCCCCGTACAATGAGCAGTTCTTC. Translation: CASSLETSAPYNEQFF. The full variable domain, in which reference TRBV5-1 and TRBJ2-1 provide the parts outside the CDR3, is KAGVTQTPRYLIKTRGQQVTLSCSPISGHRSVSWYQQTPGQGLQFLFEYFSETQRNKGNFPGRFSGRQFSNSRSEMNVSTLELGDSALYLCASSLETSAPYNEQFFGPGTRLTVL.

This chain joins TRBV27 and TRBJ2-1; D is unresolved. Deletions cut 6 bases from V and 4 bases from J, with 7 bases between. The CDR3 is 12 residues long. The germline V gene encodes CDR1 MNHEY and CDR2 SMNVEV (reference sequence). In DNA form, the CDR3 reads TGTGCCAGCAGATCCCTTTACAATGAGCAGTTCTTC. Protein sequence: CASRSLYNEQFF.

The V call is TRBV28, the J call TRBJ2-7, with D unclear. The CDR3 loop spans 14 amino acids. V shed 6 bases and J shed 3 bases, with 15 bases lying between them. Germline CDR1 is MDHEN and CDR2 is SYDVKM. DNA of the CDR3: TGTGCCAGCAGCCCCCTAGAGCCCTTCTACGAGCAGTACTTC. As protein: CASSPLEPFYEQYF. Looking up the rest from reference TRBV28 and TRBJ2-7 gives the full variable domain: DVKVTQSSRYLVKRTGEKVFLECVQDMDHENMFWYRQDPGLGLRLIYFSYDVKMKEKGDIPEGYSVSREKKERFSLILESASTNQTSMYLCASSPLEPFYEQYFGPGTRLTVT.